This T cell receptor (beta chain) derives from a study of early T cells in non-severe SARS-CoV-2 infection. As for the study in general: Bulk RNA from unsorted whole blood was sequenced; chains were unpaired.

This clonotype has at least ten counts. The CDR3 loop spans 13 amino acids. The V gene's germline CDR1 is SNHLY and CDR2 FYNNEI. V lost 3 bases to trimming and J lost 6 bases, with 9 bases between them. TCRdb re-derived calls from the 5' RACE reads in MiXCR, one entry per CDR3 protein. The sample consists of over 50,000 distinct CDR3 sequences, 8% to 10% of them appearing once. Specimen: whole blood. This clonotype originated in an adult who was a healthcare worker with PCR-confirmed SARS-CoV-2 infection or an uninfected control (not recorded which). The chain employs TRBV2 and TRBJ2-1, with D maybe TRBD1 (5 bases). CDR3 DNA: TGTGCCAGCAGTGAGAGCAGGGTCAATGAGCAGTTCTTC. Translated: CASSESRVNEQFF.